The clone carrying this T cell receptor beta chain came up a few times. Its antigen is currently unknown. This CDR3 comprises 14 residues. V was pared by 4 bases and J by 1 base, with 7 bases between. Germline values: CDR1 MNHEY, CDR2 SMNVEV (reference sequence). This entry is derived from a study of T-cell reconstitution after alpha-beta-depleted transplantation in children. The authors prepared the TCRbeta library with unique molecular identifiers. MiXCR, run by TCRdb on the PCR reads, gives a single entry per CDR3 protein. The repertoire includes roughly 500,000 distinct CDR3 sequences, more than 9% of them detected once, and just over 2% sits in the top ten. Broader study findings: Most T-cell counts and diversity one year after the transplant came from T cells that were newly produced.

This TCR came from a child aged 2-15 years with inherited bone marrow failure, due to receive a stem cell transplant. The material sequenced was PBMCs, taken before TCRalphabeta/CD19-depleted stem cell transplant. The chain recombines TRBV27 with TRBJ2-2; D perhaps matches TRBD2 (6 bases). The CDR3 region is CASSWGGNTGELFF. The DNA of the CDR3 is TGTGCCAGCAGTTGGGGAGGGAACACCGGGGAGCTGTTTTTT.